These T cell receptor beta chains were read from a single sample in a study of T cell repertoires in cytomegalovirus infection. Each CDR3 protein is one row after TCRdb ran MiXCR on the reads. The sample has roughly 640,000 distinct CDR3 sequences, 20% to 25% seen once. The source material was CD8+ T cells from PBMCs. The origin of the receptors is a human donor in good health (CMV status not recorded). Some clones in this sample may be carry-over from other donors' samples. CDR3s include the opening cysteine and the closing phenylalanine or tryptophan. D genes are given only for firm matches. Only part of the rows carry a size: once, few, many, or a class if the clone is expanded.

CDR3 protein: CASSLPGELGGYTF
CDR3 DNA: TGTGCCAGCAGCCTTCCGGGGGAATTGGGTGGCTACACCTTC
J gene: TRBJ1-2
V gene: TRBV28
clone size: .
D gene: .

CDR3 protein: CASSQEAGVYTDTQYF
CDR3 DNA: TGTGCCAGCAGCCAAGAAGCTGGGGTCTACACAGATACGCAGTATTTT
J gene: TRBJ2-3
V gene: TRBV4-1
clone size: .
D gene: .

CDR3 protein: CASSPRDSANEQFF
CDR3 DNA: TGTGCCAGCAGCCCCCGGGACTCTGCCAATGAGCAGTTCTTC
J gene: TRBJ2-1
V gene: TRBV11-3
clone size: .
D gene: .

CDR3 protein: CAISDQTSGGITGELFF
CDR3 DNA: TGTGCCATCAGTGACCAGACTAGCGGGGGGATTACCGGGGAGCTGTTTTTT
J gene: TRBJ2-2
V gene: TRBV10-3
clone size: few
D gene: TRBD2

CDR3 protein: CSVEMQLAGGDEQFF
CDR3 DNA: TGCAGCGTTGAAATGCAGCTAGCGGGGGGTGATGAGCAGTTCTTC
J gene: TRBJ2-1
V gene: TRBV29-1
clone size: .
D gene: TRBD2

CDR3 protein: CATWEGGQPQHF
CDR3 DNA: TGTGCCACCTGGGAGGGTGGACAGCCCCAGCATTTT
J gene: TRBJ1-5
V gene: TRBV15
clone size: few
D gene: .

CDR3 protein: CASSPIWTNAPYGYTF
CDR3 DNA: TGCGCCAGCAGCCCGATCTGGACAAACGCGCCCTATGGCTACACCTTC
J gene: TRBJ1-2
V gene: TRBV4-1
clone size: few
D gene: .

CDR3 protein: CSVRLQGNYGYTF
CDR3 DNA: TGCAGCGTCCGACTGCAGGGTAACTATGGCTACACCTTC
J gene: TRBJ1-2
V gene: TRBV29-1
clone size: .
D gene: .

CDR3 protein: CASSQERAGRQPQHF
CDR3 DNA: TGTGCCAGCAGCCAAGAGCGGGCAGGTCGTCAGCCCCAGCATTTT
J gene: TRBJ1-5
V gene: TRBV14
clone size: .
D gene: .

CDR3 protein: CASSHPATTGFIEKLFF
CDR3 DNA: TGTGCCAGCAGTCACCCAGCCACGACAGGGTTTATCGAAAAACTGTTTTTT
J gene: TRBJ1-4
V gene: TRBV2
clone size: few
D gene: TRBD1

CDR3 protein: CSARELAGARGEQYF
CDR3 DNA: TGCAGTGCTAGAGAACTAGCGGGGGCCCGGGGTGAGCAGTACTTC
J gene: TRBJ2-7
V gene: TRBV20-1
clone size: few
D gene: TRBD2

CDR3 protein: CASSSPLGGYTF
CDR3 DNA: TGTGCCAGCAGCTCCCCCTTAGGCGGCTACACCTTC
J gene: TRBJ1-2
V gene: TRBV7-9
clone size: .
D gene: .

CDR3 protein: CASISATGTRADTQYF
CDR3 DNA: TGTGCCAGCATCTCAGCAACCGGGACTAGGGCAGATACGCAGTATTTT
J gene: TRBJ2-3
V gene: TRBV12-3/TRBV12-4
clone size: .
D gene: TRBD2

CDR3 protein: CASAGGGWGHYGYTF
CDR3 DNA: TGTGCTAGTGCCGGAGGGGGCTGGGGGCACTATGGCTACACCTTC
J gene: TRBJ1-2
V gene: TRBV12-5
clone size: .
D gene: TRBD1

CDR3 protein: CASSLKGPGTEAFF
CDR3 DNA: TGTGCCAGCAGCTTAAAGGGCCCGGGCACTGAAGCTTTCTTT
J gene: TRBJ1-1
V gene: TRBV7-2
clone size: many
D gene: .

CDR3 protein: CASSLALLLGQGNTGELFF
CDR3 DNA: TGTGCCAGCAGCTTAGCTTTGTTATTGGGACAGGGAAACACCGGGGAGCTGTTTTTT
J gene: TRBJ2-2
V gene: TRBV7-2
clone size: many
D gene: TRBD1

CDR3 protein: CTSSFGTLTDTQYF
CDR3 DNA: TGCACCAGCAGCTTCGGGACTCTCACAGATACGCAGTATTTT
J gene: TRBJ2-3
V gene: TRBV5-1
clone size: .
D gene: .

CDR3 protein: CASSLLQGFSEAFF
CDR3 DNA: TGTGCCAGCAGCTTGCTACAGGGGTTTTCTGAAGCTTTCTTT
J gene: TRBJ1-1
V gene: TRBV5-5
clone size: .
D gene: TRBD1

CDR3 protein: CASSPGGPGELFF
CDR3 DNA: TGTGCCAGCAGCCCAGGAGGGCCCGGGGAGCTGTTTTTT
J gene: TRBJ2-2
V gene: TRBV6-6
clone size: many
D gene: .

CDR3 protein: CSVEEGVAGRTVRTDTQYF
CDR3 DNA: TGCAGCGTCGAAGAGGGAGTAGCGGGGCGGACTGTCCGAACAGATACGCAGTATTTT
J gene: TRBJ2-3
V gene: TRBV20-1
clone size: .
D gene: TRBD2

CDR3 protein: CASSLRPHTYEQYF
CDR3 DNA: TGTGCCAGCAGCTTACGACCGCACACCTACGAGCAGTACTTC
J gene: TRBJ2-7
V gene: TRBV5-6
clone size: few
D gene: .

CDR3 protein: CASGFGGRAYEQYF
CDR3 DNA: TGTGCTAGTGGTTTTGGGGGTAGGGCCTACGAGCAGTACTTC
J gene: TRBJ2-7
V gene: TRBV12-5
clone size: few
D gene: .

CDR3 protein: CASDTQYF
CDR3 DNA: TGTGCGTCAGATACGCAGTATTTT
J gene: TRBJ2-3
V gene: TRBV7-2
clone size: many
D gene: .

CDR3 protein: CASSEAARVREKLFF
CDR3 DNA: TGTGCCAGCAGTGAAGCGGCTAGAGTACGTGAAAAACTGTTTTTT
J gene: TRBJ1-4
V gene: TRBV2
clone size: .
D gene: .

CDR3 protein: CATDRLPREQFF
CDR3 DNA: TGTGCCACGGACAGACTACCACGGGAGCAGTTCTTC
J gene: TRBJ2-1
V gene: TRBV2
clone size: few
D gene: .

CDR3 protein: CASSRTSGLAETQYF
CDR3 DNA: TGCGCCAGCAGCCGGACTAGCGGGTTGGCGGAGACCCAGTACTTC
J gene: TRBJ2-5
V gene: TRBV4-1
clone size: .
D gene: TRBD2

CDR3 protein: CASSMTGPNTEAFF
CDR3 DNA: TGTGCCAGCAGCATGACAGGGCCGAACACTGAAGCTTTCTTT
J gene: TRBJ1-1
V gene: TRBV7-3
clone size: many
D gene: TRBD1

CDR3 protein: CASSQEPAHQETQYF
CDR3 DNA: TGTGCCAGCAGCCAAGAGCCGGCGCACCAAGAGACCCAGTACTTC
J gene: TRBJ2-5
V gene: TRBV3-1
clone size: .
D gene: .

CDR3 protein: CASSPTGATYEQYF
CDR3 DNA: TGTGCCAGCAGCCCAACCGGAGCTACCTACGAGCAGTACTTC
J gene: TRBJ2-7
V gene: TRBV7-9
clone size: many
D gene: .

CDR3 protein: CSARDLGAGGPYNEQFF
CDR3 DNA: TGCAGTGCTAGAGATCTAGGAGCGGGGGGCCCCTACAATGAGCAGTTCTTC
J gene: TRBJ2-1
V gene: TRBV20-1
clone size: .
D gene: TRBD2

CDR3 protein: CASSLTAKYNEQFF
CDR3 DNA: TGTGCCAGCAGTTTAACAGCTAAATACAATGAGCAGTTCTTC
J gene: TRBJ2-1
V gene: TRBV6-2/TRBV6-3
clone size: few
D gene: .

CDR3 protein: CSVEPLPYNEQFF
CDR3 DNA: TGCAGCGTTGAACCACTTCCCTACAATGAGCAGTTCTTC
J gene: TRBJ2-1
V gene: TRBV29-1
clone size: .
D gene: .

CDR3 protein: CASRGPQQVTGELFF
CDR3 DNA: TGTGCCAGCAGGGGTCCCCAGCAAGTCACCGGGGAGCTGTTTTTT
J gene: TRBJ2-2
V gene: TRBV7-8
clone size: many
D gene: .

CDR3 protein: CASSSRTVGELFF
CDR3 DNA: TGCGCCAGCAGCTCTCGGACAGTCGGGGAGCTGTTTTTT
J gene: TRBJ2-2
V gene: TRBV4-1
clone size: .
D gene: .

CDR3 protein: CASSRLAGFTDTQYF
CDR3 DNA: TGTGCCAGCAGCCGACTAGCGGGATTCACAGATACGCAGTATTTT
J gene: TRBJ2-3
V gene: TRBV6-2/TRBV6-3
clone size: few
D gene: TRBD2

CDR3 protein: CASSDPGTDTDTQYF
CDR3 DNA: TGTGCCAGCAGTGATCCCGGGACCGACACAGATACGCAGTATTTT
J gene: TRBJ2-3
V gene: TRBV2
clone size: .
D gene: .

CDR3 protein: CASSIVNQSNQPQHF
CDR3 DNA: TGTGCCAGTAGTATAGTAAATCAGAGCAATCAGCCCCAGCATTTT
J gene: TRBJ1-5
V gene: TRBV19
clone size: .
D gene: .